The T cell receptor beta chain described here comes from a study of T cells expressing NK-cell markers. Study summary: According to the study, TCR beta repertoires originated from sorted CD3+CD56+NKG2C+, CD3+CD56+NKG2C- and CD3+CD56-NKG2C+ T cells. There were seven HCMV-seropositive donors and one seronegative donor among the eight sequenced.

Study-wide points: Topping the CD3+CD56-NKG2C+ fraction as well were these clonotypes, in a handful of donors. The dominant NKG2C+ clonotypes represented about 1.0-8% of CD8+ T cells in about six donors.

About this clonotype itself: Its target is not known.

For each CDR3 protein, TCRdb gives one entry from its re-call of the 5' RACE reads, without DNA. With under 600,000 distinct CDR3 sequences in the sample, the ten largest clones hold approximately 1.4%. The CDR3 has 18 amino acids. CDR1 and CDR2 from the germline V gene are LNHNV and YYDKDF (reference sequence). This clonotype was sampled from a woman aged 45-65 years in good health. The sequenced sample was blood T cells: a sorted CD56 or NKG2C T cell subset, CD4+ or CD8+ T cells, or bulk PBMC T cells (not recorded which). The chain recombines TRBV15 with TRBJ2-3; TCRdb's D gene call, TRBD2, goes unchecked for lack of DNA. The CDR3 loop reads CATSRNIREGTSTDTQYF.